This T cell receptor beta chain stems from a study of graft-versus-host responses after intestinal transplantation (dated by TCRdb to the early 2020s). Background for the entire study: The transplants that recipients got were multivisceral, liver-intestinal, or isolated intestinal. Every recipient was given anti-thymocyte globulin induction, then maintenance tacrolimus and steroids for two to three years. Bulk TCR-beta CDR3 sequencing was used to track graft-versus-host and host-versus-graft alloreactive T cell clones in the graft, circulation and bone marrow after intestinal transplantation. To identify alloreactive clones, pre-transplant mixed lymphocyte reaction products were sequenced and compared with unstimulated pre-transplant donor and recipient T cells. The cohort enrolled roughly 25 intestinal transplant recipients including one retransplant, and a few patients lacking pretransplant specimens were excluded. Donor T cell macrochimerism was defined as a peak of at least 4% donor T cells among recipient peripheral blood mononuclear cells. Rather than being sequenced by the commercial service, samples from three later patients were sequenced in-house on an Illumina MiSeq and processed with MiXCR.

Notes on this clone: Its specific antigen is unknown. No base quality values were provided; no much bigger clone lies one nucleotide off.

Points the paper makes about the study in general: Conclusions were limited by the relatively low number and heterogeneity of intestinal transplant patients. GvH clones were detected in recipient bone marrow, and some of these GvH clones were observed earlier in ileal mucosa or blood, consistent with an intestinal mucosal origin. Early after transplant, declines in HvG clones were associated with peak levels of circulating GvH clones. In patients with donor T cell macrochimerism, the allografts had high GvH to HvG T cell clonal ratios.

The library was generated by the immunoSEQ multiplex PCR assay. For most patients, genomic DNA was isolated using the Qiagen DNeasy Blood and Tissue Kit and was shipped frozen to Adaptive Biotechnologies for TCR sequencing. For most patients, high-throughput TCR-beta CDR3 sequencing of genomic DNA was performed by Adaptive Biotechnologies. As for the original processing: TCR sequencing data for around 20 patients were retrieved from Adaptive's ImmunoSEQ software; a few other patients were processed with MiXCR and VDJtools. To correct CD4 versus CD8 sorting errors, sequences present in both subsets at a frequency ratio below 5:1 were removed. Because the origin of CDR3 nucleotide sequences shared between donor and recipient could not be assigned, those sequences were removed. At least 2-fold expansion over unstimulated cells and a minimum CFSE-low frequency of 0.002% (template counts) or 0.001% (read counts) were required for clones to be classified as alloreactive. Clones were considered mappable if detected in sequenced pre-transplant spleen, lymph node, or MLR CFSE-low populations of the donor or recipient. Cumulative frequency of alloreactive clones was calculated as a percentage of all sequences weighted by copy number. The immuneACCESS repertoire file appears here via TCRdb, limited to in-frame rearrangements. These files lack a portion of the clones; in checked studies, under half of the deficit traces to unresolved V genes, and the cause of the others is not known. That table supplies the V and J calls and clone size; D and trimming were determined from the DNA. For this sample there are 70,000 to 80,000 clones; 90% appear just once. 1.3% of the sample is held by the ten biggest clonotypes.

What this sample's time point label stands for: cells obtained before transplantation from donor or recipient. CD3+CD4+ and CD3+CD8+ populations were FACS-sorted from unstimulated pre-transplant donor and recipient cells taken from spleen or lymph nodes. The germline V gene (reference sequence) gives CDR1 as MNHEY and CDR2 as SMNVEV. Inclusive of the bounding cysteine and phenylalanine, the CDR3 is 15 residues long. Of all the DNA, just the CDR3 is kept, 45 bases in frame from base 1. At the junction V is shortened by 6 bases and J by 5 bases, with 16 bases in between. The material was unstimulated CD8+ T cells sorted from spleen or lymph node cells, obtained before intestinal transplant. The chain links TRBV27 with TRBJ1-4, and TRBD1 may be the D gene, going by 5 matching bases. This receptor was taken from a human donor who received an intestinal transplant. The DNA sequence is given as TGTGCCAGCAGCCCCGCGTGGGACTCCAATGAAAAACTGTTTTTT. Translated, it gives CASSPAWDSNEKLFF.